This T cell receptor beta chain is from a study of T cells after yellow fever vaccination. Study-wide findings and caveats: Within FACS-sorted repertoires, abundant clonotypes contaminating from the bulk population could be present. Though it reached lower strength, the secondary response hit its peak faster, day 5 versus 15.

TCRdb re-analysed the 5' RACE reads in MiXCR, keeping a single row per CDR3 protein. This table has hundreds of thousands of distinct CDR3 sequences, roughly 11% appearing once. The V gene's germline CDR1 is MNHEY and CDR2 SVGEGT. This CDR3 spans 13 amino acids. V lost 6 bases and J 3 bases, leaving 12 bases between the germline ends. Concerning this clonotype: Its antigen is undetermined.

The sample in question was PBMCs, obtained on the day of the first yellow fever vaccination. This TCR was recovered from a man aged 18-30 years who received the YFV17D yellow fever vaccine. The rearrangement links TRBV6-2 or TRBV6-3 to TRBJ2-7; D may be TRBD1 (6 bases). CDR3 sequence: CASRTIQGYEQYV. CDR3 sequence (DNA): TGTGCCAGCAGAACGATACAGGGCTACGAGCAGTACGTC.